This passage covers 28 T cell receptor beta chains from one sample sequenced in a study of shared clonotypes between healthy human individuals. As defined, naive CD8 cells were CD45RO-negative and positively selected for CCR7, with terminally differentiated effector memory CD45RA+ cells excluded. The repertoire was sequenced with immunoSEQ multiplex PCR; TCRdb's copy has only in-frame clones and lacks some. Of a few million clones in the sample, around 93% are singletons; the top ten hold about 1.7%. The sequenced sample was naive CD8+ T cells from PBMCs. These receptors all come from a man aged 18 to 30 in good health. Some clones in this sample may be carry-over from other donors' samples.

V and J are TRBV7-3 and TRBJ2-3; D gene ambiguous. The CDR3 totals 14 residues. Trimming removed 4 bases from V and 5 bases from J, with 13 bases in between. The V gene's germline CDR1 is SGHTA and CDR2 FQGTGA. The CDR3 spells CASSSKDLGDTQYF. The CDR3 DNA is TGTGCCAGCAGCTCTAAAGACTTGGGAGATACGCAGTATTTT. Full variable domain (outside the CDR3, taken from reference TRBV7-3 and TRBJ2-3): GAGVSQTPSNKVTEKGKYVELRCDPISGHTALYWYRQSLGQGPEFLIYFQGTGAADDSGLPNDRFFAVRPEGSVSTLKIQRTERGDSAVYLCASSSKDLGDTQYFGPGTRLTVL.

This clone was recorded only once. V is TRBV30 and J is TRBJ1-2, with TRBD1 identical over 8 bases. Germline V gene lookup returns CDR1 GTSNPN and CDR2 SVGIG (reference sequence). After removal of 3 bases from V and 4 bases from J, the junction contained 4 bases not matched to a gene. The length of the CDR3 is 13 residues. The CDR3 region has the DNA TGTGCCTGGAGCTGGACAGGGACCTATGGCTACACCTTC. It encodes CAWSWTGTYGYTF.

This clone has only a few counts. The V call is TRBV19, the J call TRBJ1-5, with 8 bases matching TRBD1. Germline CDR1 is LNHDA and CDR2 is SQIVND (reference sequence). V dropped 9 bases and J dropped 2; count of bases not matched to a gene: 9. CDR3 size: 15 residues. CDR3 DNA: TGTGCCAGCTCCAGGGGGCGCGCGGGCAATCAGCCCCAGCATTTT. It translates to CASSRGRAGNQPQHF.

The chain uses TRBV19 and TRBJ2-7; no firm D call. From germline, CDR1 is LNHDA and CDR2 SQIVND (reference sequence). V lost 2 bases to trimming and J lost 0 bases, with 14 bases between them. There are 16 residues in the CDR3. CDR3 sequence (DNA): TGTGCCAGTAGTATAATGGCGGTCGGAGTCTCCTACGAGCAGTACTTC. Protein product: CASSIMAVGVSYEQYF. The full variable domain, its missing parts supplied by reference TRBV19 and TRBJ2-7, is DGGITQSPKYLFRKEGQNVTLSCEQNLNHDAMYWYRQDPGQGLRLIYYSQIVNDFQKGDIAEGYSVSREKKESFPLTVTSAQKNPTAFYLCASSIMAVGVSYEQYFGPGTRLTVT.

This clone was found once. The chain's CDR3 is CASSFTPGVTEAFF. CDR3 nucleotide sequence: TGTGCCAGCAGCTTCACTCCAGGGGTCACTGAAGCTTTCTTT. The chain joins TRBV5-6 to TRBJ1-1; maybe TRBD1 (6 bases). Deletions cut 2 bases from V and 4 bases from J, with 12 bases between. The CDR3 extends over 14 amino acids. Germline V gene sequence: CDR1 SGHDT, CDR2 YYEEEE.

This clone has just one count. Other nucleotide sequences in the sample specify the same CDR3. The chain recombines TRBV5-6 with TRBJ2-7; D is undetermined. The germline CDR1 and CDR2 sequences are SGHDT and YYEEEE. CDR3 size: 13 residues. Trimming stripped 0 bases from V and 2 bases from J, with 6 bases between. CDR3 sequence: CASSLGGPYEQYF. Here the CDR3 DNA reads TGTGCCAGCAGCTTGGGTGGTCCCTACGAGCAGTACTTC.

The J gene is TRBJ2-5, the V gene TRBV13; TRBD1 matches at 9 bases. V gave up 4 bases and J gave up 5 bases; unmatched junction bases: 5. This CDR3 has 14 amino acids. Germline V gives CDR1 PRHDT, CDR2 FYEKMQ (reference sequence). CDR3 sequence (DNA): TGTGCCAGCAGCTCTACAGGGGGCAAGGAGACCCAGTACTTC. Protein sequence: CASSSTGGKETQYF.

V is TRBV4-1 and J is TRBJ1-1; D is uncertain. The CDR3 runs 14 residues. Germline V gene sequence: CDR1 MGHRA, CDR2 YSYEKL. The V end was cut by 4 bases, the J end by 1 base, with 10 bases between. The CDR3 sequence: CASSLVGENTEAFF. CDR3 nucleotides: TGCGCCAGCAGCCTAGTCGGGGAGAACACTGAAGCTTTCTTT.

Details on this clone: At one boundary the junction diverges from the germline segment, which might be a read error. The genes are TRBV11-2 and TRBJ2-7; 8 bases line up with TRBD2. The CDR3 is 16 amino acids. Germline assignment: CDR1 SGHAT and CDR2 FQNNGV. CDR3 sequence (DNA): TGCGCCAGCAGCCAAGACGGGAGCGGGAGAGGATACGAGCAGTACTTC. As protein: CASSQDGSGRGYEQYF.

The rearrangement joins TRBV7-9 to TRBJ2-7, with D uncertain. Germline-derived CDR1 and CDR2 are SEHNR and FQNEAQ (reference sequence). The V gene lost 0 bases and the J gene lost 2 bases, with 8 bases spanning the gap. The length of the CDR3 is 14 residues. The DNA for the CDR3 is TGTGCCAGCAGCTTAGCGAACAGACCCTACGAGCAGTACTTC. This codes for CASSLANRPYEQYF.

This clone occurred a few times. Other DNA sequences in the same sample also yield this CDR3. The chain joins TRBV27 to TRBJ2-7; D is ambiguous. CDR3 length: 11 residues. Germline values: CDR1 MNHEY, CDR2 SMNVEV (reference sequence). V shed 5 bases and J shed 3 bases, with 5 bases lying between them. The CDR3 DNA reads TGTGCCAGCAGTCCACTCTACGAGCAGTACTTC. Translation gives CASSPLYEQYF.

CDR3 sequence: CASSSRQGRTGNQPQHF. Here the CDR3 DNA reads TGTGCCAGCAGCTCTCGACAGGGAAGGACGGGCAATCAGCCCCAGCATTTT. The rearrangement uses TRBV7-8 and TRBJ1-5; 7 positions match TRBD1. Germline V CDR1 and CDR2: SGHVS, FQNEAQ. This CDR3 contains 17 residues. The V gene end was trimmed by 4 bases and the J gene end by 2 bases; junction bases not matched to a gene: 11.

The rearrangement joins TRBV9 to TRBJ2-1; D remains ambiguous. The V end lost 4 bases, the J end lost 8 bases, and 10 bases lay between the germline ends. Germline V gene sequence: CDR1 SGDLS, CDR2 YYNGEE. The CDR3 runs 12 residues. CDR3 coding DNA: TGTGCCAGCAGCTCCACCGACTATGAGCAGTTCTTC. This translates into CASSSTDYEQFF.

V gene TRBV19 combines with J gene TRBJ1-4; D gene ambiguous. Trimming removed 6 bases at V and 0 bases at J, with 8 bases between. The CDR3 has 14 residues. Germline loops: CDR1 LNHDA, CDR2 SQIVND (reference sequence). CDR3 nucleotides: TGTGCCAGTAGCATACACGCAACTAATGAAAAACTGTTTTTT. Its protein is CASSIHATNEKLFF.

J is TRBJ1-5 and V is TRBV28; 7 bases line up with TRBD1. The V gene's germline CDR1 is MDHEN and CDR2 SYDVKM. This CDR3 is built from 15 residues. The junction had 13 bases not matched to a gene; V was cut back by 5 bases and J by 9 bases. CDR3 protein: CASSPARQGTLPQHF. The DNA for the CDR3 is TGTGCCAGCAGTCCTGCGAGACAGGGAACTCTGCCCCAGCATTTT.

The gene calls are TRBV9 and TRBJ2-1, with TRBD2 matching 8 bases. J gave up 8 bases and V 1 base, and 8 bases lay outside the gene matches. CDR3 length equals 15 residues. Germline CDR1 and CDR2: SGDLS and YYNGEE. The DNA for the CDR3 is TGTGCCAGCAGCGTAAATAGGGGACTAGGACATGAGCAGTTCTTC. Residues: CASSVNRGLGHEQFF.

The chain links TRBV7-9 to TRBJ1-2, with a possible D match to TRBD1 (5 bases). V shed 6 bases and J shed 0 bases, with 17 bases lying between them. This CDR3 contains 16 residues. In germline, CDR1 is SEHNR, CDR2 FQNEAQ (reference sequence). CDR3 protein: CASRIPPTDTNYGYTF. The CDR3 DNA reads TGTGCCAGCAGAATACCCCCGACAGACACTAACTATGGCTACACCTTC.

The chain has TRBV6-1 and TRBJ2-2; tentative D call: TRBD1 (6 bases). The CDR3 has 13 residues. Germline CDR1 MNHNS, CDR2 SASEGT. V was shortened by 4 bases and J by 7 bases, with 10 bases between the two germline ends. The CDR3, as DNA: TGTGCCAGCAGTGGCAGGGGAGTCGGGGAGCTGTTTTTT. This codes for CASSGRGVGELFF.

Comments on this clone: The sample carries other DNA sequences with the same CDR3. The V and J genes are TRBV9 and TRBJ2-3, with 8 bases lining up with TRBD2. After removal of 1 base from V and 4 bases from J, the junction contained 2 bases not matched to a gene. The CDR3 consists of 14 residues. Germline CDR1 reads SGDLS; CDR2 reads YYNGEE. The CDR3 is CASSVTGRADTQYF. DNA of the CDR3: TGTGCCAGCAGCGTAACCGGGAGGGCAGATACGCAGTATTTT.

The chain links TRBV28 to TRBJ1-1, with D possibly matching TRBD1 (6 bases). This CDR3 is 17 amino acids long. Per germline, CDR1 MDHEN and CDR2 SYDVKM. Trimming took 2 bases from V and 4 from J, leaving 20 bases between them. In DNA, the CDR3 is TGTGCCAGCAGTTTAATCCTCCGGGACACAAGAGCCACTGAAGCTTTCTTT. It yields the protein CASSLILRDTRATEAFF.

The chain is built from TRBV15 and TRBJ1-3; unclear D gene. This CDR3 contains 14 residues. CDR1 is LNHNV and CDR2 is YYDKDF in the germline V gene (reference sequence). The V end lost 5 bases, the J end lost 0 bases, and 8 bases lay between the germline ends. The CDR3 DNA reads as TGTGCCACCAGCCGGGGAAACTCTGGAAACACCATATATTTT. Its protein is CATSRGNSGNTIYF.

This clone has a handful of counts. This chain uses TRBV5-1 with TRBJ2-3; TRBD2 agrees at 7 bases. J was trimmed by 1 base and V by 0 bases; bases with no gene match: 5. From germline, CDR1 is SGHRS and CDR2 YFSETQ. The CDR3 totals 16 residues. The CDR3 sequence: CASSLEWLAGTDTQYF. The CDR3 region has the DNA TGCGCCAGCAGCTTGGAGTGGCTAGCGGGCACAGATACGCAGTATTTT. Using reference TRBV5-1 and TRBJ2-3 for the parts outside the CDR3, the full variable domain is KAGVTQTPRYLIKTRGQQVTLSCSPISGHRSVSWYQQTPGQGLQFLFEYFSETQRNKGNFPGRFSGRQFSNSRSEMNVSTLELGDSALYLCASSLEWLAGTDTQYFGPGTRLTVL.

The rearrangement links TRBV19 to TRBJ1-2; D gene uncertain. CDR3 length: 16 residues. Germline V gene lookup returns CDR1 LNHDA and CDR2 SQIVND (reference sequence). Trimming left V 1 base short and J 0 bases short, with 12 bases between. CDR3 residues: CASSIGRRTPNYGYTF. Here the CDR3 DNA reads TGTGCCAGTAGTATAGGACGGCGGACCCCTAACTATGGCTACACCTTC. Together with reference TRBV19 and TRBJ1-2, the CDR3 gives the full variable domain: DGGITQSPKYLFRKEGQNVTLSCEQNLNHDAMYWYRQDPGQGLRLIYYSQIVNDFQKGDIAEGYSVSREKKESFPLTVTSAQKNPTAFYLCASSIGRRTPNYGYTFGSGTRLTVV.

The chain combines TRBV10-3 with TRBJ2-5; TRBD2 is a possible D gene (6 bases). V was pared by 3 bases and J by 5 bases, with 22 bases between. The CDR3 covers 17 residues. Germline CDR1 reads ENHRY; CDR2 reads SYGVKD. The CDR3 coding sequence is TGTGCCATCAGTGACTCTTGGACTACTAGCTCCGGGGAGACCCAGTACTTC. Encoded protein: CAISDSWTTSSGETQYF.

The V gene is TRBV15, the J gene TRBJ2-7; maybe TRBD2 (6 bases). Germline CDR1 LNHNV, CDR2 YYDKDF (reference sequence). The CDR3 spans 16 residues. V was shortened by 0 bases and J by 3 bases, with 15 bases between the two germline ends. Written as DNA, the CDR3 is TGTGCCACCAGCAGAGATAGGAGGGAGCGAGGCTACGAGCAGTACTTC. The encoded protein is CATSRDRRERGYEQYF.

The J gene is TRBJ2-1, the V gene TRBV4-2, with unresolved D. Germline V gene sequence: CDR1 LGHNA, CDR2 YNFKEQ. The ends were cut back, 1 base at V and 8 bases at J, with 9 bases in the middle. The CDR3 extends over 13 amino acids. The CDR3 loop is CASSQVVGHEQFF. CDR3 coding DNA: TGTGCCAGCAGCCAAGTTGTGGGCCATGAGCAGTTCTTC.

This clone is a singleton in its sample. The chain couples TRBV2 to TRBJ2-7; TRBD1 matches at 8 bases. V shed 6 bases and J 2 bases; nucleotides not matched to a gene: 6. The CDR3 covers 14 residues. In germline, CDR1 is SNHLY, CDR2 FYNNEI. The CDR3 coding sequence is TGTGCCAGCAGGATGGACAGGGCTACCTACGAGCAGTACTTC. This translates into CASRMDRATYEQYF.

The chain joins TRBV6-6 to TRBJ2-2, with D uncertain. Germline CDR1 reads MNHNY; CDR2 reads SVGAGI (reference sequence). V was clipped by 4 bases and J by 4 bases, with 10 bases between them. The CDR3 spans 14 residues. The CDR3 loop reads CASSFTKTTGELFF. The CDR3 bases are TGTGCCAGCAGTTTTACCAAGACCACCGGGGAGCTGTTTTTT.